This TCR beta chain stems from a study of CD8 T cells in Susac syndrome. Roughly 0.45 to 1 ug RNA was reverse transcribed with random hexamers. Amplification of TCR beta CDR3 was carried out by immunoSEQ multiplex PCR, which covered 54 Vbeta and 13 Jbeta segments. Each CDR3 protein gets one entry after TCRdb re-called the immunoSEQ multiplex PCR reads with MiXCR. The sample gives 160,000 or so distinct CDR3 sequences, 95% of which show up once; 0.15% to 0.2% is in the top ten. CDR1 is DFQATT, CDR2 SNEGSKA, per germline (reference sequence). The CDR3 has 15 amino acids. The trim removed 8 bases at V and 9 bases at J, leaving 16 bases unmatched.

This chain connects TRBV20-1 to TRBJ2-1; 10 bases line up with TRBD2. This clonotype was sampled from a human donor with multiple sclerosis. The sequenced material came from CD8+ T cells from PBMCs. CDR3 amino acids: CSTREPSGSFSEQFF. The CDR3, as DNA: TGCAGTACCCGAGAGCCTAGCGGGAGTTTCAGTGAGCAGTTCTTC.